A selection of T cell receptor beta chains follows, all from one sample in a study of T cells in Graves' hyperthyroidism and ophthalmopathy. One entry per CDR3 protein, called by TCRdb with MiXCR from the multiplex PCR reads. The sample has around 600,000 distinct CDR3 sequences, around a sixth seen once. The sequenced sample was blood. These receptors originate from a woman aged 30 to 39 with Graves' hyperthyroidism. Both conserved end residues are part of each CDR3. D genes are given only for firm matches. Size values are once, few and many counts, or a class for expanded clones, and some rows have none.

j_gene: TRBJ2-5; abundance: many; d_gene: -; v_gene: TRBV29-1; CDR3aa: CSFPRWGIQETQYF; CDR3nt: TGCAGCTTCCCCAGGTGGGGTATCCAAGAGACCCAGTACTTC
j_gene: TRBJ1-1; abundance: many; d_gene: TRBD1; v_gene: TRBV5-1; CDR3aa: CASSWGDRGSLRAFF; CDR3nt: TGCGCCAGCAGCTGGGGGGACAGGGGGTCGCTCAGAGCTTTCTTT
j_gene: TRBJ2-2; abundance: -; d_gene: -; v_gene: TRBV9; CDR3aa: CASSAGYSGRTGELFF; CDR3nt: TGTGCCAGCAGCGCAGGTTATAGCGGTCGGACCGGGGAGCTGTTTTTT
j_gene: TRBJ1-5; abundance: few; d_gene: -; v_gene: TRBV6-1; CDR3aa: CASSAGRGSNQPQHF; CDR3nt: TGTGCCAGCAGTGCGGGCCGGGGGAGCAATCAGCCCCAGCATTTT
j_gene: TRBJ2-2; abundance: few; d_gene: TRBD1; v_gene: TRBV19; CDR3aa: CASSIVGTANTGELFF; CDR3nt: TGTGCCAGTAGTATAGTAGGGACAGCGAACACCGGGGAGCTGTTTTTT
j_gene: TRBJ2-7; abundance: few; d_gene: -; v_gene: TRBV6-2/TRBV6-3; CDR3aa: CASSYGLGEQYF; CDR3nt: TGTGCCAGCAGTTATGGGTTGGGCGAGCAGTACTTC
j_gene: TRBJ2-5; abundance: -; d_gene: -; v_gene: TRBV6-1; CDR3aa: CASRPSGGMETQYF; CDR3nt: TGTGCCAGCAGGCCTTCAGGGGGGATGGAGACCCAGTACTTC
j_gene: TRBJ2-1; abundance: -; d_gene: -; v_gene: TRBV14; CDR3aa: CASSTQRDTPNNEQFF; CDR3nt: TGTGCCAGCAGCACCCAGCGGGACACCCCTAACAATGAGCAGTTCTTC
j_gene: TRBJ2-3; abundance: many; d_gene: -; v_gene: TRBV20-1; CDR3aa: CSASQDTQYF; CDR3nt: TGCAGTGCTAGTCAAGATACGCAGTATTTT
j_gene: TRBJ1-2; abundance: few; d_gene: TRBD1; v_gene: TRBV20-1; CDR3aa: CSASQGDYGYTF; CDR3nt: TGCAGTGCTAGCCAGGGGGACTATGGCTACACCTTC
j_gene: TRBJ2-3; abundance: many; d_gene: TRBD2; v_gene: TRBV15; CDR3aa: CATSRSGASTDTQYF; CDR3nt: TGTGCCACCAGCAGAAGCGGGGCTAGCACAGATACGCAGTATTTT
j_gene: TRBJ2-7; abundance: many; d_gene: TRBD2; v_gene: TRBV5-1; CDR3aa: CASSSSTGTRRGYEQYF; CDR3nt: TGCGCCAGCAGCTCCTCTACCGGGACTAGGAGGGGCTACGAGCAGTACTTC
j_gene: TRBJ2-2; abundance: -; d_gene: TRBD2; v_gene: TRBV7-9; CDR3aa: CASSLQLAAYTGELFF; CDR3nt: TGTGCCAGCAGCTTACAACTAGCGGCGTACACCGGGGAGCTGTTTTTT
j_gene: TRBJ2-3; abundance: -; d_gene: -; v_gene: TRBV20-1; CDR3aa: CSAQQGGGVGTDTQYF; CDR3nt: TGCAGTGCCCAGCAGGGGGGAGGAGTCGGCACTGATACGCAGTATTTT
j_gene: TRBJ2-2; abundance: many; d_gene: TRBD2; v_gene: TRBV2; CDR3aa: CASSGLAGGYVGELFF; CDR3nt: TGTGCCAGCAGCGGACTAGCGGGAGGGTATGTCGGGGAGCTGTTTTTT
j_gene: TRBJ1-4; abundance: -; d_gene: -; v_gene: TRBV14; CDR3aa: CASSQTQGEKLFF; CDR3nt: TGTGCCAGCAGCCAGACGCAGGGGGAAAAACTGTTTTTT
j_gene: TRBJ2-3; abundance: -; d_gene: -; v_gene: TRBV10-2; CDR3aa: CASRPASWDTDTQYF; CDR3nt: TGCGCCAGCAGGCCGGCTAGCTGGGACACAGATACGCAGTATTTT
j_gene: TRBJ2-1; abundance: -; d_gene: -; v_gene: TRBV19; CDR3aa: CASSTTYSYNEQFF; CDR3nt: TGTGCCAGTAGCACTACCTACTCCTACAATGAGCAGTTCTTC
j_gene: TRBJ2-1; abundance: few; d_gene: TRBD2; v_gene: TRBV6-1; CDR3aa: CASSPQAGPYNEQFF; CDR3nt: TGTGCCAGCAGTCCTCAAGCGGGGCCCTACAATGAGCAGTTCTTC
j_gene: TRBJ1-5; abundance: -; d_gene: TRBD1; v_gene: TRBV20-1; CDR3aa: CSARRDSQSNQPQHF; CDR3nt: TGCAGTGCTAGGAGGGACAGTCAGTCCAATCAGCCCCAGCATTTT